The clone carrying this TCR beta chain was recorded only once. Its antigen is still unknown. These data come from a study of memory CD4+ T cells and cytomegalovirus serostatus. Turning to the study itself: Donors were healthy Belgian adults, 10 or so CMV seropositive and fewer than 30 seronegative. General study points: CD4+ memory repertoires contained about 40% of the roughly 150 reported CMV TCRbeta sequences. Suggested: most of the CMV-linked TCR signature lies in CD4+ memory cells.

The V gene's germline CDR1 is SNHLY and CDR2 FYNNEI. The V end lost 3 bases, the J end lost 4 bases, and 4 bases lay between the germline ends. The length of the CDR3 is 13 residues. Original processing methods: Out-of-frame sequences were removed, leaving 2 million to 2.5 million distinct TCRbeta sequences. The method was immunoSEQ multiplex PCR; TCRdb's version includes in-frame clones alone and lacks a portion of them. V, J and clone size are taken as reported in that table, and D and trimming were inferred from the DNA itself. The profile shows some 29,000 clones, roughly 80% of them singletons. Single viable CD3+CD4+CD8-CD45RO+ cells were sorted as the memory CD4+ T cells.

V and J are TRBV2 and TRBJ1-6; D remains ambiguous. The specimen sequenced was memory CD4+ T cells from blood. The sequence was collected from an adult in good health and CMV-seronegative. Some clones in this sample may be carry-over from other donors' samples. The CDR3 loop is CASSEGYNSPLHF. The CDR3 DNA reads TGTGCCAGCAGTGAGGGGTATAATTCACCCCTCCACTTT.